Presented here are 25 T cell receptor beta chains from one specimen sequenced in a study of cytomegalovirus exposure and HLA in healthy donors (TCRdb year 2017). The library was built by means of the immunoSEQ multiplex PCR assay. The multiplex PCR relied on a mix of 60 forward primers for TCR Vbeta segments and 13 reverse primers for TCR Jbeta segments. Drawn from immuneACCESS, this table holds only the in-frame rearrangements with V and J called that TCRdb kept. Clones are partly lost; checked studies trace under half to an unresolved V gene and leave the rest unexplained. The sample records 120,000 to 150,000 clones, about three quarters of which are singletons. The ten largest account for 1.5% to 2% of the sample. The source material was PBMCs. The receptors shown here come from a woman aged 25 to 39 in good health and CMV-seronegative.

This clone has only a few counts. CDR3 sequence reads: CASGTGTDTQYF. The CDR3 nucleotides are TGTGCTTCCGGGACAGGCACAGATACGCAGTATTTT. The V gene is TRBV28, the J gene TRBJ2-3; 7 bases are a match to TRBD1. Germline V gene sequence: CDR1 MDHEN, CDR2 SYDVKM. CDR3 length: 12 residues.

V usage is TRBV6-1 and J usage is TRBJ2-5, with D unclear. The CDR3 totals 11 residues. The germline V gene encodes CDR1 MNHNS and CDR2 SASEGT. Trimming shortened V by 8 bases and J by 2 bases, and 6 bases separated the two germline ends. CDR3 DNA sequence: TGTGCCAGCCGGTTTCAAGAGACCCAGTACTTC. This translates into CASRFQETQYF.

This chain joins TRBV5-1 and TRBJ1-4, with TRBD1 identical over 7 bases. Losses at the gene ends were 2 bases for V and 6 bases for J; bases not matched to a gene: 7. The CDR3 runs to 15 residues. The germline CDR1 and CDR2 sequences are SGHRS and YFSETQ. CDR3 nucleotide sequence: TGCGCCAGCAGCTTCCGACAGGGTGGTGATGAAAAACTGTTTTTT. This sequence encodes CASSFRQGGDEKLFF.

This chain links TRBV30 with TRBJ2-7; 15 bases map to TRBD2. Germline CDR1 is GTSNPN and CDR2 is SVGIG (reference sequence). The J segment lost 7 bases and the V segment lost 4 bases, leaving 8 bases of the junction unmatched. The CDR3 spans 15 residues. The CDR3 protein is CAWNIGTSGRSEQYF. DNA of the CDR3: TGTGCCTGGAATATCGGGACTAGCGGGAGGTCGGAGCAGTACTTC.

The genes are TRBV30 and TRBJ1-2; tentative D call: TRBD1 (5 bases). Looked up from germline, CDR1 is GTSNPN and CDR2 is SVGIG (reference sequence). There are 13 residues in the CDR3. In DNA form, the CDR3 reads TGTGCGGCGGAGGGGCGCCCCTTCGGTGGCTACACCTTC. This translates into CAAEGRPFGGYTF.

This chain joins TRBV28 and TRBJ2-7; TRBD1 matches 7 bases. J gave up 6 bases and V 3 bases, and 5 bases lay outside the gene matches. Looked up from germline, CDR1 is MDHEN and CDR2 is SYDVKM. This CDR3 is 13 amino acids long. The CDR3 is CASSFIGGVEQYV. CDR3 DNA sequence: TGTGCCAGCAGTTTTATAGGGGGCGTCGAGCAGTACGTC.

The rearrangement joins TRBV6-5 to TRBJ2-5, with TRBD1 matching 9 bases. Per germline, CDR1 MNHEY and CDR2 SVGAGI. The CDR3 consists of 15 residues. Trimming removed 6 bases from V and 4 bases from J; junction bases left unmatched: 9. The CDR3 region has the DNA TGTGCCAGCAGCGATGACAGGGGGTGGGGAGAGACCCAGTACTTC. Protein sequence: CASSDDRGWGETQYF.

The rearrangement joins TRBV29-1 to TRBJ1-1, with no clear D. Germline CDR1 is SQVTM and CDR2 is ANQGSEA. Between the trimmed V and J ends, which lost 3 bases and 1 base, there was a span of 6 bases. The CDR3 covers 12 residues. CDR3 in DNA: TGCAGCGTTGAGGCTTGGAACACTGAAGCTTTCTTT. Protein sequence: CSVEAWNTEAFF.

The J gene is TRBJ2-1, the V gene TRBV7-6; D is undetermined. V lost 5 bases and J lost 4, with 18 bases in between. The CDR3 length is 16 residues. Germline V lookup: CDR1 SGHVS, CDR2 FNYEAQ. This chain's CDR3 is CASSATIPPNYNEQFF. In nucleotides, the CDR3 is TGTGCCAGCAGCGCGACAATACCCCCTAATTACAATGAGCAGTTCTTC.

The chain combines TRBV19 with TRBJ1-2; D is unresolved. Deletions cut 8 bases from V and 3 bases from J, with 13 bases between. CDR1 and CDR2 (germline): LNHDA, SQIVND (reference sequence). This CDR3 comprises 13 residues. The CDR3 DNA sequence: TGTGCCAGTTCAAACTTTTCCGACTATGGCTACACCTTC. This sequence encodes CASSNFSDYGYTF.

The chain recombines TRBV7-9 with TRBJ2-3; 7 bases are shared with TRBD2. V lost 1 base and J lost 4; bases outside the gene matches: 5. The CDR3 sequence is 15 residues long. Per the germline V gene, CDR1 is SEHNR and CDR2 is FQNEAQ (reference sequence). In DNA form, the CDR3 reads TGTGCCAGCAGCTTAGTGGGGGGGTTGGCAGATACGCAGTATTTT. Translating gives CASSLVGGLADTQYF.

The chain links TRBV10-3 to TRBJ2-1; 8 bases agree with TRBD2. The CDR3 is 15 amino acids. The V gene end was trimmed by 3 bases and the J gene end by 4 bases; junction bases not matched to a gene: 5. CDR1 and CDR2 (germline): ENHRY, SYGVKD. CDR3: CAISEGAGAYNEQFF. As DNA, the CDR3 is TGTGCCATCAGTGAAGGAGCGGGGGCTTACAATGAGCAGTTCTTC.

This clone was counted only a few times. This CDR3 is also generated by other DNA sequences in the sample. The genes are TRBV9 and TRBJ2-1, with a possible D match to TRBD1 (5 bases). The CDR3 consists of 12 residues. Looked up from germline, CDR1 is SGDLS and CDR2 is YYNGEE. Trimming cost V 4 bases and J 4 bases, with 6 bases left between them. DNA of the CDR3: TGTGCCAGCAGCCCAGGGTACAATGAGCAGTTCTTC. This translates into CASSPGYNEQFF.

The chain combines TRBV5-4 with TRBJ1-1, with no clear D. The CDR3 runs 16 residues. Germline V gene sequence: CDR1 SGHNT, CDR2 YYREEE (reference sequence). Trimming left V 3 bases short and J 3 bases short, with 18 bases between. CDR3 loop: CASSSPLRVGDTEAFF. The CDR3 DNA follows: TGTGCCAGCAGCTCCCCTCTCAGAGTCGGGGACACTGAAGCTTTCTTT.

This clone was found once. The genes are TRBV5-1 and TRBJ2-7; TRBD1 might be the D (5 bases). V lost 0 bases and J 4 bases, leaving 17 bases between the germline ends. This CDR3 region has 16 residues. The germline gives CDR1 SGHRS, CDR2 YFSETQ. The CDR3 nucleotides are TGCGCCAGCAGCTTGGACCAAGGGGATACGGCTTACGAGCAGTACTTC. Translated: CASSLDQGDTAYEQYF.

The V call is TRBV10-3, the J call TRBJ2-1, with D possibly being TRBD2 (5 bases). The CDR3 spans 14 residues. Trimming took 2 bases from V and 8 from J, leaving 13 bases between them. Germline V gene data show CDR1 as ENHRY and CDR2 as SYGVKD. The CDR3 coding sequence is TGTGCCATCAGTGAGGGGAGCAGTATCGATGAGCAGTTCTTC. Translated: CAISEGSSIDEQFF.

The V gene is TRBV5-5, the J gene TRBJ2-1, with 8 bases lining up with TRBD2. This CDR3 spans 15 amino acids. The germline V gene has CDR1 SGHKS and CDR2 YYEKEE (reference sequence). J gave up 5 bases and V 3 bases, and 7 bases lay outside the gene matches. The CDR3 is CASSSGTSTDNEQFF. CDR3 bases: TGTGCCAGCAGCTCGGGGACTAGTACCGACAATGAGCAGTTCTTC.

V usage is TRBV19 and J usage is TRBJ2-1; possible D gene TRBD1, 7 bases. Germline V gives CDR1 LNHDA, CDR2 SQIVND (reference sequence). The CDR3 totals 15 residues. Trimming took off 5 bases at V and 12 bases at J, with 23 bases between the two ends. The CDR3: CASSLPRQGLLGQFF. The CDR3 nucleotides read TGTGCCAGTAGTCTGCCTAGACAGGGACTCTTAGGGCAGTTCTTC. The whole variable domain, remainder taken from reference TRBV19 and TRBJ2-1, is DGGITQSPKYLFRKEGQNVTLSCEQNLNHDAMYWYRQDPGQGLRLIYYSQIVNDFQKGDIAEGYSVSREKKESFPLTVTSAQKNPTAFYLCASSLPRQGLLGQFFGPGTRLTVL.

The J gene is TRBJ1-1, the V gene TRBV19, with D tentatively TRBD1 (6 bases). The CDR3 sequence is 18 residues long. From germline, CDR1 is LNHDA and CDR2 SQIVND (reference sequence). V gave up 5 bases and J gave up 6 bases, with 28 bases separating them. The chain's CDR3 is CASSASREGTSRNAEAFF. In nucleotides, the CDR3 is TGTGCCAGTAGTGCCAGTAGGGAGGGGACAAGCAGAAACGCTGAAGCTTTCTTT.

This sequence joins TRBV7-9 and TRBJ2-5; possibly TRBD2 for D (6 bases). With 1 base removed from V and 5 bases from J, the gap between germline ends came to 8 bases. Germline CDR1 SEHNR, CDR2 FQNEAQ (reference sequence). The CDR3 length is 13 residues. The CDR3 DNA reads as TGTGCCAGCAGCTTAGATCGGGGGGAGACCCAGTACTTC. Translated, it gives CASSLDRGETQYF.

Here the CDR3 reads CASSVRLAGITSTDTQYF. For the CDR3, the DNA is TGTGCCAGCAGCGTAAGACTAGCGGGGATAACTAGCACAGATACGCAGTATTTT. This sequence joins TRBV21-1 and TRBJ2-3; whether TRBD2, the table's D call, matches the DNA was not checked. TRBV21-1 is a pseudogene segment. The CDR3 sequence is 18 residues long.

The gene calls are TRBV6-5 and TRBJ1-2; weak D call: TRBD1 (6 bases). Trimming took off 6 bases at V and 4 bases at J, with 12 bases between the two ends. Germline V CDR1 and CDR2: MNHEY, SVGAGI. The CDR3 contains 13 residues. CDR3 nucleotide sequence: TGTGCCAGCAGCCCGGGACACCTCTATGGCTACACCTTC. This encodes CASSPGHLYGYTF.

This clone was seen only a few times. The same CDR3 can be traced to other DNA sequences in this sample. V gene TRBV19 combines with J gene TRBJ2-2, with TRBD2 matching 7 bases. The CDR3 extends over 15 amino acids. Germline-derived CDR1 and CDR2 are LNHDA and SQIVND (reference sequence). V shed 3 bases, J shed 3 bases, and the junction held 4 bases outside the gene matches. CDR3 protein: CASSIPAGDTGELFF. The DNA of the CDR3 is TGTGCCAGTAGTATCCCCGCGGGAGACACCGGGGAGCTGTTTTTT.

Turning to this clone: This sample includes further DNA sequences coding for the same CDR3. The chain links TRBV7-3 to TRBJ1-1, with 8 bases aligning to TRBD1. In germline, CDR1 is SGHTA, CDR2 FQGTGA. CDR3 length: 13 residues. The junction had 3 bases not matched to a gene; V was cut back by 4 bases and J by 5 bases. The chain's CDR3 is CASSSDRGTEAFF. CDR3 sequence (DNA): TGTGCCAGCAGCTCAGACAGGGGAACTGAAGCTTTCTTT.

This clone appeared a single time. The chain combines TRBV9 with TRBJ1-4; 9 nucleotides agree with TRBD1. CDR3 length: 17 amino acids. Germline-derived CDR1 and CDR2 are SGDLS and YYNGEE. J gave up 4 bases and V 3 bases, and 10 bases lay outside the gene matches. In DNA form, the CDR3 reads TGTGCCAGCAGCGACGCTAGGGACAGGGCCATTAATGAAAAACTGTTTTTT. This translates into CASSDARDRAINEKLFF.